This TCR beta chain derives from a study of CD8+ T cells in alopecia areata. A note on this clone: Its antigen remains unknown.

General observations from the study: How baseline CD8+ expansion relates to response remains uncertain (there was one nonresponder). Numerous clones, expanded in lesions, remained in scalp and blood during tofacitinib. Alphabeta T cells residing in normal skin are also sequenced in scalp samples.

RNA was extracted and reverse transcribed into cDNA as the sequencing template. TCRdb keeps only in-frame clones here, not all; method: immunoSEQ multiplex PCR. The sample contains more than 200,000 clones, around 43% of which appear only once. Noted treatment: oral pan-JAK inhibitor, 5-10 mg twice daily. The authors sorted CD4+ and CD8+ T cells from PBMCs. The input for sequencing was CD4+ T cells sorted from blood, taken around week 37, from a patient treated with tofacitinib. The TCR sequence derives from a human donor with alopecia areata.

The CDR3 here is CASSPRTQNTGELFF. DNA for the CDR3: TGTGCCAGCAGCCCAAGGACACAGAACACCGGGGAGCTGTTTTTT. The chain employs TRBV5-4 and TRBJ2-2; D is perhaps TRBD1 (5 bases). V was clipped by 4 bases and J by 1 base, with 11 bases between them. The CDR3 has 15 residues. The germline V gene encodes CDR1 SGHNT and CDR2 YYREEE (reference sequence).